This is a list of T cell receptor beta chains from one sample in a study of shared clonotypes between healthy human individuals. The repertoire was sequenced with immunoSEQ multiplex PCR; TCRdb's copy has only in-frame clones and lacks some. The sample has more than 400,000 clones, less than 96% seen once. Material for sequencing was naive CD4+ T cells sorted from blood. These receptors originate from a woman in her twenties or thirties in good health. CDR3s include the opening cysteine and the closing phenylalanine or tryptophan. Each record gives: V gene, CDR3 protein.

V: TRBV4-2
CDR3: CASSTPGPGIEQYF

V: TRBV4-1
CDR3: CASSLVGTSRYNEQFF

V: TRBV18
CDR3: CASSPQGNTEAFF

V: TRBV5-1
CDR3: CASSFGIRTRTDTQYF

V: TRBV19
CDR3: CASRLLAGGTYEQYF

V: TRBV5-8
CDR3: CASSPRTDNEKLFF

V: TRBV27
CDR3: CASKPSEGSDTEAFF

V: TRBV2
CDR3: CASTGTGVYNEQFF

V: TRBV18
CDR3: CASSPGGVASTEAFF

V: TRBV7-2
CDR3: CASSLAGGGRFF

V: TRBV2
CDR3: CASSHQKTVQETQYF

V: TRBV7-9
CDR3: CASSHRPEGRDRRYEQYF

V: TRBV11-2
CDR3: CASSLLGTRGSYEQYF

V: TRBV4-1
CDR3: CASRLYLTGDSYNEQFF

V: TRBV10-3
CDR3: CAISGRDRYNEQFF

V: TRBV18
CDR3: CASSPGKAGETQYF

V: TRBV18
CDR3: CASSPEVGNQPQHF

V: TRBV5-1
CDR3: CASSLGAAGANVLTF

V: TRBV6-6
CDR3: CASSGQWGYTEAFF

V: TRBV6-6
CDR3: CASSSGQGTYEQYF

V: TRBV9
CDR3: CASSPGQAIGTEAFF

V: TRBV14
CDR3: CASSLASSGKQFF

V: TRBV5-6
CDR3: CASSLDVGQIIGEQYF

V: TRBV4-1
CDR3: CASSQARFGNTEAFF

V: TRBV28
CDR3: CASRTGRDGGGWSYEQYF

V: TRBV29-1
CDR3: CSVGSGRYEQYF

V: TRBV5-4
CDR3: CASSDPRGPNEQFF

V: TRBV27
CDR3: CASSLYSGTEQFF

V: TRBV27
CDR3: CASNAGGSYEQYF

V: TRBV19
CDR3: CASSPRASANNEQFF

V: TRBV30
CDR3: CAWSVGPSGEQYF

V: TRBV6-5
CDR3: CASSRQANYEQYF

V: TRBV28
CDR3: CASSISGRGYNEQFF

V: TRBV29-1
CDR3: CSVEGVTGTGVTDTQYF

V: TRBV7-7
CDR3: CASSLTVNQETQYF

V: TRBV27
CDR3: CASSLNRVSTEAFF

V: TRBV15
CDR3: CATSRQSADTQYF

V: TRBV28
CDR3: CASSLPLGLAFF

V: TRBV11-3
CDR3: CASSPGPTYEQYF

V: TRBV6-1
CDR3: CASKGQGRNTGELFF